Listed here are 21 T cell receptor beta chains from one sample, sequenced in a study of beta chain features in type 1 diabetes (dated by TCRdb to the late 2010s). Study-wide conclusions, independent of this receptor: In all four CD4+ subsets, TCRB CDR3 length was moderately but significantly shorter in type 1 diabetes patients.

Library preparation was by the immunoSEQ multiplex PCR assay. The High Capacity cDNA Reverse Transcription Kit was used to reverse transcribe all of the isolated RNA, meaning that expressed TCRB transcripts were what got sequenced. What TCRdb holds here is the immuneACCESS table cut down to in-frame rearrangements. Part of the clones is not present; checked against another copy, under half of the missing clones reflect an unresolved V gene, and the others are unexplained. This sample is represented by some 160,000 clones; roughly 9% of them were singletons. Roughly 0.7% of the sample comes from the top ten. Antigens for these TCRs are unknown. What was sequenced was central memory CD4+ T cells from blood. These receptors all stem from a woman in her 30s with type 1 diabetes.

Only a few counts were recorded for this clone. This chain connects TRBV6-6 to TRBJ1-4; possible D gene TRBD1, 5 bases. Trimming pared 4 bases from V and 4 bases from J, leaving 13 bases between. The germline gives CDR1 MNHNY, CDR2 SVGAGI (reference sequence). The CDR3 has 15 amino acids. The CDR3 spells CASSSKTGINEKLFF. DNA of the CDR3: TGTGCCAGCAGTTCTAAAACAGGAATTAATGAAAAACTGTTTTTT.

This clone was detected only a few times. The chain couples TRBV5-1 to TRBJ2-7, with D maybe TRBD1 (6 bases). The germline CDR1 and CDR2 sequences are SGHRS and YFSETQ. Trimming took off 5 bases at V and 3 bases at J, with 15 bases between the two ends. The CDR3 has 14 amino acids. CDR3 nucleotide sequence: TGCGCCAGCAGACCGACAGGAACAAACTACGAGCAGTACTTC. Translated: CASRPTGTNYEQYF.

This clone was observed a handful of times. The chain recombines TRBV14 with TRBJ1-5, with D perhaps matching TRBD1 (6 bases). CDR1 and CDR2 (germline): SGHDN, FVKESK. Trimming removed 4 bases from V and 4 bases from J, with 14 bases in between. The CDR3 covers 15 residues. CDR3 loop: CASSPAGAWNQPQHF. In DNA, the CDR3 is TGTGCCAGCAGCCCCGCGGGGGCATGGAATCAGCCCCAGCATTTT.

The chain employs TRBV11-2 and TRBJ1-1, with D uncertain. Germline assignment: CDR1 SGHAT and CDR2 FQNNGV. The CDR3 contains 13 residues. V was cut by 5 bases and J by 1 base, with 8 bases left in between. CDR3 sequence (DNA): TGTGCCAGCAGCCCTGAGAGGAACACTGAAGCTTTCTTT. It specifies CASSPERNTEAFF.

This clone showed up just a few times. The chain has TRBV25-1 and TRBJ2-7; 7 positions agree with TRBD1. The V gene's germline CDR1 is MGHDK and CDR2 SYGVNS. The CDR3 totals 15 residues. Losses at the gene ends were 1 base for V and 3 bases for J; bases not matched to a gene: 6. CDR3 in DNA: TGTGCCAGCAGTGAATCGGGTTACAGGGGCTACGAGCAGTACTTC. This encodes CASSESGYRGYEQYF.

In its sample, this clone was seen a few times. The V call is TRBV28, the J call TRBJ2-5; D remains ambiguous. The CDR3 runs 14 residues. CDR1 MDHEN and CDR2 SYDVKM come from the germline V gene. V was cut by 2 bases and J by 2 bases, with 9 bases left in between. The CDR3 DNA is TGTGCCAGCAGTTTAATCGCACAGCAAGAGACCCAGTACTTC. Translating it yields CASSLIAQQETQYF.

The CDR3 loop is CSVNPAGRRNTEAFF. The CDR3 nucleotides read TGCAGCGTTAACCCAGCCGGGAGGAGGAACACTGAAGCTTTCTTT. V gene TRBV29-1 combines with J gene TRBJ1-1, with no clear D. The CDR3 length is 15 residues. V lost 5 bases, J lost 1 base, and 17 bases lay in between. Germline-derived CDR1 and CDR2 are SQVTM and ANQGSEA.

This clone has a handful of counts. The V call is TRBV7-2, the J call TRBJ1-2, with D maybe TRBD1 (5 bases). The germline CDR1 and CDR2 sequences are SGHTA and FQGNSA. This CDR3 contains 18 residues. Trimming removed 0 bases at V and 0 bases at J, with 17 bases between. CDR3 DNA: TGTGCCAGCAGCTTAGCACAGACAGCACAGCTAACTAACTATGGCTACACCTTC. Encoded protein: CASSLAQTAQLTNYGYTF. Full variable domain (rest looked up from reference TRBV7-2 and TRBJ1-2): GAGVSQSPSNKVTEKGKDVELRCDPISGHTALYWYRQSLGQGLEFLIYFQGNSAPDKSGLPSDRFSAERTGGSVSTLTIQRTQQEDSAVYLCASSLAQTAQLTNYGYTFGSGTRLTVV.

V gene TRBV2 combines with J gene TRBJ1-5; TRBD1 is a possible D gene (5 bases). The CDR3 spans 14 residues. The germline V gene has CDR1 SNHLY and CDR2 FYNNEI. With 11 bases removed from V and 0 bases from J, the gap between germline ends came to 14 bases. The CDR3 sequence: CARGVGGSNQPQHF. CDR3 nucleotide sequence: TGTGCCCGCGGGGTCGGGGGTAGCAATCAGCCCCAGCATTTT.

In this sample, this clone turned up a few times. The chain combines TRBV2 with TRBJ1-2, with D possibly TRBD1 on 5 matching bases. Germline CDR1 reads SNHLY; CDR2 reads FYNNEI. This CDR3 region has 13 residues. The ends were cut back, 2 bases at V and 4 bases at J, with 8 bases in the middle. CDR3 residues: CASSEQGSYGYTF. As DNA, the CDR3 is TGTGCCAGCAGTGAACAGGGAAGCTATGGCTACACCTTC.

This clone was counted a few times. The chain couples TRBV29-1 to TRBJ2-3; 7 bases match TRBD2. In germline, CDR1 is SQVTM, CDR2 ANQGSEA. This CDR3 has 12 residues. Trimming took 5 bases from V and 4 from J; bases not matched to a gene: 3. In DNA form, the CDR3 reads TGCAGCGTTAACCGGGAGGCAGATACGCAGTATTTT. It is translated as CSVNREADTQYF.

The chain couples TRBV5-1 to TRBJ2-7; D is perhaps TRBD1 (5 bases). Germline loops: CDR1 SGHRS, CDR2 YFSETQ. CDR3 length: 15 amino acids. Trimming removed 4 bases from V and 5 bases from J, with 19 bases in between. The CDR3 bases are TGCGCCAGCAGCCAGGGCCTCCGGCGCGGCAACGAGCAGTACTTC. This sequence encodes CASSQGLRRGNEQYF.

The chain is built from TRBV5-1 and TRBJ1-1, with D unclear. Germline V gene lookup returns CDR1 SGHRS and CDR2 YFSETQ. Trimming removed 1 base from V and 2 bases from J, with 12 bases in between. The CDR3 is 15 amino acids. The CDR3 spells CASSLSTAGNTEAFF. The CDR3 nucleotides read TGCGCCAGCAGCTTGTCAACGGCGGGCAACACTGAAGCTTTCTTT. The full variable domain, in which reference TRBV5-1 and TRBJ1-1 provide the parts outside the CDR3, is KAGVTQTPRYLIKTRGQQVTLSCSPISGHRSVSWYQQTPGQGLQFLFEYFSETQRNKGNFPGRFSGRQFSNSRSEMNVSTLELGDSALYLCASSLSTAGNTEAFFGQGTRLTVV.

V is TRBV19 and J is TRBJ1-5; no reliable D call. The CDR3 runs 12 residues. Germline V gives CDR1 LNHDA, CDR2 SQIVND (reference sequence). The germline V and J ends were trimmed by 3 bases and 2 bases, with 2 bases remaining between them. In nucleotides, the CDR3 is TGTGCCAGTAGTATCGGCAATCAGCCCCAGCATTTT. This translates into CASSIGNQPQHF.

This clone was detected only a few times. The gene calls are TRBV5-1 and TRBJ2-7; 15 bases map to TRBD2. Germline V gene sequence: CDR1 SGHRS, CDR2 YFSETQ. The CDR3 has 17 amino acids. V gave up 3 bases and J gave up 0 bases; unmatched junction bases: 4. The CDR3 protein is CASSSGTSGRSSYEQYF. The CDR3 DNA reads TGCGCCAGCAGCTCAGGGACTAGCGGGAGGAGCTCCTACGAGCAGTACTTC.

This chain joins TRBV4-1 and TRBJ2-5, with TRBD1 matching over 7 bases. CDR1 MGHRA and CDR2 YSYEKL come from the germline V gene. The V gene end was trimmed by 4 bases and the J gene end by 3 bases; junction bases not matched to a gene: 8. The CDR3 runs to 15 residues. CDR3 sequence: CASSRYGTVEETQYF. CDR3 nucleotides: TGCGCCAGCAGCCGTTATGGGACAGTCGAAGAGACCCAGTACTTC.

This clone was counted between two and nine times. The chain recombines TRBV19 with TRBJ2-5; TRBD2 matches at 8 bases. Germline CDR1 LNHDA, CDR2 SQIVND (reference sequence). This CDR3 is 14 amino acids long. J lost 1 base, V lost 8 bases, and 6 bases had no gene match. CDR3 sequence (DNA): TGTGCCAGTGGCCTAGCGGGTGGCCAAGAGACCCAGTACTTC. Translating it yields CASGLAGGQETQYF.

The V and J genes are TRBV5-1 and TRBJ2-7; tentative D call: TRBD2 (5 bases). The germline gives CDR1 SGHRS, CDR2 YFSETQ. There are 15 residues in the CDR3. The germline V and J ends were trimmed by 4 bases and 3 bases, with 17 bases remaining between them. CDR3 sequence (DNA): TGCGCCAGCAGCCTAGGCGGGCGGTCAGACTACGAGCAGTACTTC. Protein product: CASSLGGRSDYEQYF. Full variable domain (outside the CDR3, taken from reference TRBV5-1 and TRBJ2-7): KAGVTQTPRYLIKTRGQQVTLSCSPISGHRSVSWYQQTPGQGLQFLFEYFSETQRNKGNFPGRFSGRQFSNSRSEMNVSTLELGDSALYLCASSLGGRSDYEQYFGPGTRLTVT.

This clone was recorded a few times. The genes are TRBV4-2 and TRBJ2-4; a possible D gene is TRBD2 (7 bases). Germline CDR1 and CDR2: LGHNA and YNFKEQ. The CDR3 has 14 amino acids. The ends were cut back, 2 bases at V and 13 bases at J, with 18 bases in the middle. The CDR3 DNA is TGTGCCAGCAGCCAAACCTCATCGGGGGGCTACCAGTACTTC. Its protein product is CASSQTSSGGYQYF.

This clone has only a few counts. V gene TRBV7-3 combines with J gene TRBJ2-1, with 10 bases fitting TRBD2. The germline gives CDR1 SGHTA, CDR2 FQGTGA. The CDR3 runs 15 residues. The ends lost 4 bases at V and 4 bases at J; junction bases unmatched: 4. DNA for the CDR3: TGTGCCAGCAGCTCCCTAGCGGGAGCTTACAATGAGCAGTTCTTC. It translates to CASSSLAGAYNEQFF.

This clone came up a few times. The chain's CDR3 is CAWTKRQGGQPQHF. The CDR3 DNA sequence: TGTGCCTGGACTAAGAGACAGGGAGGTCAGCCCCAGCATTTT. The chain combines TRBV30 with TRBJ1-5; TRBD1 matches at 7 bases. Germline lookup yields CDR1 GTSNPN and CDR2 SVGIG (reference sequence). Losses at the gene ends were 4 bases for V and 6 bases for J; bases not matched to a gene: 9. This CDR3 has 14 residues.